The present entry profiles one T cell receptor (beta chain) with its context. Method: immunoSEQ multiplex PCR; TCRdb's copy keeps in-frame clones and lacks some. Among 250,000 to 350,000 clones listed, 90% were seen once. CDR1 is MDHEN and CDR2 is SYDVKM in the germline V gene. Trimming stripped 7 bases from V and 8 bases from J, with 17 bases between. The CDR3 spans 13 residues. The record originates from a study of blood T cell repertoires in COVID-19. Study overall: Specimens from acute and convalescent COVID-19 originated in the United States, Italy and Spain.

This chain uses TRBV28 with TRBJ1-1; tentatively, D is TRBD1 (5 bases). Sequencing was performed on PBMCs or T cells enriched from blood (not recorded which). This TCR was recovered from a woman in her late teens or twenties with acute COVID-19. The CDR3: CASTPGDVPEAFF. CDR3 nucleotides: TGTGCCAGCACCCCGGGGGACGTCCCCGAAGCTTTCTTT.